The T cell receptor (beta chain) under discussion was sequenced for a study of control samples from healthy donors and cancer patients. This CDR3 has 15 amino acids. Trimming pared 4 bases from V and 4 bases from J, leaving 17 bases between. From germline, CDR1 is MDHEN and CDR2 SYDVKM. Data came from immunoSEQ multiplex PCR; TCRdb stores just in-frame clones and leaves some out. The sample lists about 92,000 clones, roughly 86% seen once, with 8.5% to 10% in the top ten. What was sequenced was blood. This TCR derives from a woman aged 60 to 75 in good health. The chain recombines TRBV28 with TRBJ2-7, with no clear D. The CDR3 DNA follows: TGTGCCAGCAGTTCTTTTTTCTCCTCGTTTTACGAGCAGTACTTC. This translates into CASSSFFSSFYEQYF.